This record looks at one TCR beta chain sequence and its context. Antigen unknown. This record belongs to a study of cytomegalovirus exposure and HLA in healthy donors. The length of the CDR3 is 14 residues. V dropped 4 bases and J dropped 7 bases, with 17 bases sitting between them. Per germline, CDR1 SQVTM and CDR2 ANQGSEA. 13 Jbeta primers and 60 Vbeta primers were used for the PCR. The protocol was immunoSEQ multiplex PCR, while the TCRdb copy is restricted to in-frame clones and leaves out a portion. The sample holds roughly 200,000 clones, roughly 78% seen once. Findings of the study overall: Later analysis indicated greater clonal expansion among HLA-associated TCR beta chains than among equally common other chains.

The V gene is TRBV29-1, the J gene TRBJ2-1; perhaps TRBD2 as D (5 bases). Sequences were obtained from PBMCs. This receptor was taken from a girl under 18 in good health and CMV-seropositive. The CDR3 loop is CSVGFLPGWNEQFF. CDR3 DNA sequence: TGCAGCGTTGGGTTTCTTCCGGGGTGGAATGAGCAGTTCTTC.